This entry is about one T cell receptor beta chain. This CDR3 spans 15 amino acids. V gave up 1 base and J gave up 8 bases, with 15 bases separating them. The germline V gene encodes CDR1 SGHDN and CDR2 FVKESK. This record belongs to a study of blood T cell repertoires in COVID-19. Looking at the study overall: Material from acute and convalescent COVID-19 was sourced from the United States, Italy and Spain. Nucleic acid was either cDNA or gDNA, and it came from T cells, B-cell-depleted T cells, or PBMCs.

In the study's own analysis: Amplifying reference gene primers gave estimates of nucleated cell counts. TCRdb's copy holds only in-frame clones and misses some; the assay was immunoSEQ multiplex PCR. V and J calls and clone size are as listed in that table; D and trimming were resolved from the DNA. Of under 350,000 clones in the sample, over 80% were seen once. The V call is TRBV14, the J call TRBJ2-1; maybe TRBD2 (7 bases). The receptor was derived from a man aged 60 to 69 who had recovered from COVID-19. The sample comprised peripheral blood. The CDR3 here is CASSQGGGPRHEQFF. For the CDR3, the DNA is TGTGCCAGCAGCCAAGGGGGGGGGCCTCGCCATGAGCAGTTCTTC.